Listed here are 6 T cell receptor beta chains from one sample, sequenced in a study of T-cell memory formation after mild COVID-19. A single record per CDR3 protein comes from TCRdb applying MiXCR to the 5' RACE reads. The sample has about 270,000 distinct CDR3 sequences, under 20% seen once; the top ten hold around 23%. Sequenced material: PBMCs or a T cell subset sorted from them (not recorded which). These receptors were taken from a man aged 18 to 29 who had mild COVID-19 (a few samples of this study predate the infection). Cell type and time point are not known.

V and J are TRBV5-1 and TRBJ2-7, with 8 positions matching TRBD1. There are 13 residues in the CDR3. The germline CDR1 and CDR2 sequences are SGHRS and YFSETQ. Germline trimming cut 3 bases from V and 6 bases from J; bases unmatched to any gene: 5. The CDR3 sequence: CASSYTGGSEQYF. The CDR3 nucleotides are TGCGCCAGCAGCTATACAGGGGGGTCCGAGCAGTACTTC.

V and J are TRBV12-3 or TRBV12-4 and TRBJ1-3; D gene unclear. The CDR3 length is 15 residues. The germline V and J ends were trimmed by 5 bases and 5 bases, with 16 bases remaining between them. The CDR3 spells CASSTLKARRNTIYF. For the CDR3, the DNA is TGTGCCAGCAGTACCCTCAAGGCAAGGAGAAACACCATATATTTT.

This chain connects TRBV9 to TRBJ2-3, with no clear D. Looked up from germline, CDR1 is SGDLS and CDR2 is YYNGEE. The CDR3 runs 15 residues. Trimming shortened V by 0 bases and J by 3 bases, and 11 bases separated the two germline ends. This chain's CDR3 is CASSVAGIVTDTQYF. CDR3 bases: TGTGCCAGCAGCGTAGCTGGAATAGTTACAGATACGCAGTATTTT.

The DNA of the CDR3 is TGTGCCAGCAGCTCTGGAATTTCACCCCTCCACTTT. Its translation is CASSSGISPLHF. This chain connects TRBV12-3 or TRBV12-4 to TRBJ1-6, with D hard to call. Trimming took off 6 bases at V and 9 bases at J, with 9 bases between the two ends. The CDR3 loop spans 12 amino acids.

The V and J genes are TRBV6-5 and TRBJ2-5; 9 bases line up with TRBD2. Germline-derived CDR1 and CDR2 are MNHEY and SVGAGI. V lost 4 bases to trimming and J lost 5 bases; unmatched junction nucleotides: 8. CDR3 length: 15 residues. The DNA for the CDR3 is TGTGCCAGCAGTTTGGGCGGGGGGGCAGAGGAGACCCAGTACTTC. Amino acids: CASSLGGGAEETQYF.

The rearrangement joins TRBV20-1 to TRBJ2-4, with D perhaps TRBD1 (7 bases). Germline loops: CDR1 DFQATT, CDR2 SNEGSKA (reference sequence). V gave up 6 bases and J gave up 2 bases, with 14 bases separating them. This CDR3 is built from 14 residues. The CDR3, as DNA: TGCAGTGCCGGTCCAGGGGGGACCAAAAACATTCAGTACTTC. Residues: CSAGPGGTKNIQYF.